What follows is one T cell receptor (beta chain) and its context. The data belong to a study of blood T cell repertoires in COVID-19. On the study more broadly: Collection of acute and convalescent COVID-19 samples took place in the United States, Italy and Spain.

The study recruited people aged roughly 18 to 95 years across about 25 US areas. Participants' reported clinical history set cohort assignment. As handled by the study authors: By means of reference gene primer amplification, nucleated cell counts were estimated. Using immunoSEQ multiplex PCR, the repertoire was profiled, and TCRdb retains in-frame clones only, with some absent. The V and J calls and the clone size are those of that table, but D and trimming were determined from the DNA. The sample contains 150,000 to 200,000 clones, 76% of which appear only once. The CDR3 has 15 amino acids. In germline, CDR1 is LNHDA, CDR2 SQIVND (reference sequence). With 6 bases clipped from V and 3 bases from J, the junction kept 7 bases outside the gene matches.

The chain combines TRBV19 with TRBJ1-2; TRBD1 aligns across 10 bases. This TCR was sampled from a woman in her fifties or sixties with acute COVID-19. The sample comprised PBMCs or T cells enriched from blood (not recorded which). CDR3 DNA: TGTGCCAGTAGAACAACGACAGGGGGCGACTATGGCTACACCTTC. Its protein product is CASRTTTGGDYGYTF. The whole variable domain, remainder taken from reference TRBV19 and TRBJ1-2, is DGGITQSPKYLFRKEGQNVTLSCEQNLNHDAMYWYRQDPGQGLRLIYYSQIVNDFQKGDIAEGYSVSREKKESFPLTVTSAQKNPTAFYLCASRTTTGGDYGYTFGSGTRLTVV.